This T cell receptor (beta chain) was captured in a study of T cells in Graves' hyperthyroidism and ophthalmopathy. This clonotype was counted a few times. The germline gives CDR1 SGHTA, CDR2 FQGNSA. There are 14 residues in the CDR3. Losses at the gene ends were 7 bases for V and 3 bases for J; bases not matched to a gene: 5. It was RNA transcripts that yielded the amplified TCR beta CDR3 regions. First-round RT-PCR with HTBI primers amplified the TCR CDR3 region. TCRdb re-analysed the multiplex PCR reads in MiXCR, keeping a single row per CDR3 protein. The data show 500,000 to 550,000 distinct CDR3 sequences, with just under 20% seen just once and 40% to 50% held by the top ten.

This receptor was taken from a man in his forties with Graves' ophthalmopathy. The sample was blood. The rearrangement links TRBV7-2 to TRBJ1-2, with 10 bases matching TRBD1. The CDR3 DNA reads TGTGCCAGCATCCAGACAGGGGGCCACTATGGCTACACCTTC. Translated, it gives CASIQTGGHYGYTF.